This T cell receptor delta chain is from a study of γδ T cells in repeated Plasmodium falciparum infection. Study information: Donors were malaria-exposed Malian children or age- and gender-matched Australian children.

By proportion, this clone is medium-sized (0.01 to 0.1%). Its specificity is not known. The sample has other DNA sequences that encode this CDR3 too. Gammadelta T cells were flow-sorted from PBMC into Vgamma9/Vdelta2+ and Vdelta2-negative populations for bulk analysis. General study points: Donors in Mali lived in a small rural village, largely one ethnic group. Compared with Australian children, Malian Vdelta2-negative repertoires seemed more clonal, less diverse, less shared.

V lost 5 bases and J lost 2, with 21 bases in between. Germline V CDR1 and CDR2: TSWWSYY, QGS. The CDR3 has 17 residues. TCRdb redid clone calling on the multiplex PCR reads using CATT. The profile shows about 57,000 delta-chain clones, around 1.8% of them singletons. This receptor was obtained from a pool of human donors (malaria-infected and uninfected, not separated). The sequenced sample consisted of gamma-delta T cells from blood. The chain has TRDV1 and TRDJ1; D is undetermined. CDR3 residues: CALGSNLFHVKTDKLIF. The DNA of the CDR3 is TGTGCTCTTGGGAGCAACCTTTTTCACGTAAAAACCGATAAACTCATCTTT.